This T cell receptor (beta chain) was obtained from a study of Ad26.COV2.S vaccination and SARS-CoV-2 variants. Looking at the study overall: COV1001, an Ad26.COV2.S trial, supplied this vaccine-arm donor.

Treatment indicated: about 20 received Ad26.COV2.S at low or high dose, single or two shots; about 5 received placebo; per-sample allocation not given. Vaccine and placebo recipients were sampled on day 63 after the first injection. The data were produced by immunoSEQ multiplex PCR, yet TCRdb's version contains in-frame clones alone and is incomplete. This table holds about 480,000 clones, around 85% found once. The V gene lost 3 bases and the J gene lost 0 bases, with 11 bases spanning the gap. CDR1 and CDR2 from the germline V gene are GTSNPN and SVGIG (reference sequence). The CDR3 length is 14 residues.

This chain joins TRBV30 and TRBJ1-1; D ambiguous. The sequenced sample was peripheral blood, obtained in a trial of Ad26.COV2.S vaccine versus placebo. The clonotype was recovered from a person between 18 and 65 years old who received the Ad26.COV2.S COVID-19 vaccine or a placebo. CDR3 DNA sequence: TGTGCCTGGAGCACCCTAATAATGAACACTGAAGCTTTCTTT. Residues: CAWSTLIMNTEAFF.